Detailed here is one T cell receptor (beta chain). No antigen is known for it. TCRdb keeps only in-frame clones here, not all; method: immunoSEQ multiplex PCR. The table includes hundreds of thousands of clones, 80% to 95% detected once. This sample was included in a study of shared clonotypes between healthy human individuals. Naive CD8 cells comprised CD45RO-negative, CCR7-positively selected cells, excluding terminally differentiated effector memory CD45RA+ cells. Study findings and constraints: Generation of non-shared clonotypes was less probable than generation of clonotypes shared by all four donors. Limited genetic and exposure-history diversity came from having few donors.

V was clipped by 4 bases and J by 8 bases, with 15 bases between them. CDR3 length: 14 amino acids. Germline-derived CDR1 and CDR2 are LNHDA and SQIVND (reference sequence). The chain recombines TRBV19 with TRBJ2-1; D gene unclear. The clonotype was recovered from a man aged 30-40 years in good health. The sequencing input was naive CD8+ T cells sorted from blood. CDR3 bases: TGTGCCAGTAGTACTCAGACGGGCGCGGATGAGCAGTTCTTC. This codes for CASSTQTGADEQFF.